One sample yielded the 27 T cell receptor beta chains listed below, sequenced in a study of PD-1 blockade in classical Hodgkin lymphoma. Sequencing used immunoSEQ multiplex PCR; TCRdb keeps in-frame clones, though not all of them. The sample shows more than 140,000 clones, 78% of them seen only once. There was relapse after autologous stem cell transplantation in every patient, and there was variation in brentuximab vedotin exposure. Sequencing was performed on peripheral blood mononuclear cells (PBMCs), taken before the second cycle of nivolumab. Receptor source: a human donor with classical Hodgkin lymphoma.

The chain joins TRBV5-6 to TRBJ1-5, with D perhaps matching TRBD1 (5 bases). Germline assignment: CDR1 SGHDT and CDR2 YYEEEE. Trimming stripped 0 bases from V and 3 bases from J, with 13 bases between. The CDR3 length is 16 residues. CDR3 DNA: TGTGCCAGCAGCTTGGCTCAGGGTTCCTACAATCAGCCCCAGCATTTT. Translation: CASSLAQGSYNQPQHF.

V and J are TRBV13 and TRBJ2-1; TRBD2 matches 9 bases. Germline CDR1 reads PRHDT; CDR2 reads FYEKMQ (reference sequence). Unmatched junction bases numbered 7, after V lost 5 bases and J lost 2 bases. CDR3 length: 16 residues. This chain's CDR3 is CASSPRRLAAYNEQFF. CDR3 nucleotides: TGTGCCAGCAGCCCCCGGCGACTAGCGGCCTACAATGAGCAGTTCTTC. The whole variable domain, remainder taken from reference TRBV13 and TRBJ2-1, is AAGVIQSPRHLIKEKRETATLKCYPIPRHDTVYWYQQGPGQDPQFLISFYEKMQSDKGSIPDRFSAQQFSDYHSELNMSSLELGDSALYFCASSPRRLAAYNEQFFGPGTRLTVL.

CDR3 in DNA: TGTGCCAGCAGTCAGGGGTTTTGGGACTATGGCTACACCTTC. This sequence encodes CASSQGFWDYGYTF. The chain recombines TRBV6-5 with TRBJ1-2; D is possibly TRBD1 (6 bases). Germline V gene sequence: CDR1 MNHEY, CDR2 SVGAGI. CDR3 length: 14 amino acids. Trimming stripped 5 bases from V and 3 bases from J, with 13 bases between.

The chain links TRBV21-1 to TRBJ1-1. TRBV21-1 corresponds to a pseudogene. This CDR3 comprises 19 residues. The CDR3 region is CASSKDLPSWGVKNTEAFF. As DNA, the CDR3 is TGTGCCAGCAGCAAAGATCTCCCGTCCTGGGGGGTGAAAAACACTGAAGCTTTCTTT.

This clone was counted a single time. For the CDR3, the DNA is TGTGCCAGCTCCATACTCGGGACAGGGGGCAACGAGCAGTACTTC. It codes for CASSILGTGGNEQYF. The chain has TRBV18 and TRBJ2-5; 12 nucleotides align to TRBD1. Judging by the DNA end, TRBJ2-7 fits better; the J call may be wrong. The CDR3 loop spans 15 amino acids. Germline CDR1 KGHSH, CDR2 LQKENI.

About this clone: Other DNA sequences within the sample encode an identical CDR3. The chain couples TRBV5-1 to TRBJ1-2, with TRBD1 as a possible D gene (6 bases). V gave up 2 bases and J gave up 3 bases, with 11 bases separating them. The CDR3 sequence is 14 residues long. CDR1 is SGHRS and CDR2 is YFSETQ in the germline V gene. Here the CDR3 reads CASSLVGGDYGYTF. The CDR3 DNA reads as TGCGCCAGCAGCTTAGTAGGGGGTGACTATGGCTACACCTTC.

The chain is built from TRBV27 and TRBJ2-7; maybe TRBD2 (7 bases). Trimming pared 5 bases from V and 4 bases from J, leaving 15 bases between. The CDR3 extends over 14 amino acids. CDR1 MNHEY and CDR2 SMNVEV come from the germline V gene (reference sequence). The CDR3 sequence is CASSGRAGAYEQYF. The CDR3 DNA is TGTGCCAGCAGTGGCCGGGCGGGGGCGTACGAGCAGTACTTC.

The chain combines TRBV9 with TRBJ1-4; D remains unclear. Trimming removed 0 bases from V and 6 bases from J, with 12 bases in between. Germline CDR1 and CDR2: SGDLS and YYNGEE. CDR3 length equals 15 residues. Written as DNA, the CDR3 is TGTGCCAGCAGCGTAGTTAAGAGCCACGATGAAAAACTGTTTTTT. Protein sequence: CASSVVKSHDEKLFF. Together with reference TRBV9 and TRBJ1-4, the CDR3 gives the full variable domain: DSGVTQTPKHLITATGQRVTLRCSPRSGDLSVYWYQQSLDQGLQFLIQYYNGEERAKGNILERFSAQQFPDLHSELNLSSLELGDSALYFCASSVVKSHDEKLFFGSGTQLSVL.

This clone was seen a single time. The chain links TRBV7-9 to TRBJ2-3; tentatively, D is TRBD1 (5 bases). This CDR3 has 15 residues. Germline V gene sequence: CDR1 SEHNR, CDR2 FQNEAQ (reference sequence). Trimming stripped 3 bases from V and 4 bases from J, with 14 bases between. The CDR3 loop reads CASSFGQGGADTQYF. The CDR3 DNA reads TGTGCCAGCAGCTTCGGCCAGGGTGGGGCAGATACGCAGTATTTT.

The CDR3 nucleotides are TGCGCCAGCAGCCAAGCCGACAGTATCCAAGAGACCCAGTACTTC. Encoded protein: CASSQADSIQETQYF. The rearrangement uses TRBV4-1 and TRBJ2-5; weak D call: TRBD1 (5 bases). Germline assignment: CDR1 MGHRA and CDR2 YSYEKL. The CDR3 has 15 residues. V shed 1 base and J shed 1 base, with 10 bases lying between them.

The gene calls are TRBV19 and TRBJ2-7; D unclear. The germline gives CDR1 LNHDA, CDR2 SQIVND (reference sequence). The CDR3 loop spans 15 amino acids. Trimming pared 3 bases from V and 3 bases from J, leaving 15 bases between. The CDR3 nucleotides are TGTGCCAGTAGTATTACCGGCCAGGCGGTCTACGAGCAGTACTTC. Translation: CASSITGQAVYEQYF.

The chain combines TRBV2 with TRBJ2-5; 12 nucleotides match TRBD2. Germline V lookup: CDR1 SNHLY, CDR2 FYNNEI. This CDR3 spans 15 amino acids. Trimming at V came to 6 bases and at J to 5 bases, leaving 7 bases not matched to a gene. The CDR3 sequence: CASRELAGGGETQYF. CDR3 in DNA: TGTGCCAGCAGGGAACTAGCGGGGGGTGGTGAGACCCAGTACTTC. The variable domain in full, with the rest retrieved from reference TRBV2 and TRBJ2-5, is EPEVTQTPSHQVTQMGQEVILRCVPISNHLYFYWYRQILGQKVEFLVSFYNNEISEKSEIFDDQFSVERPDGSNFTLKIRSTKLEDSAMYFCASRELAGGGETQYFGPGTRLLVL.

J is TRBJ1-2 and V is TRBV28; 10 bases line up with TRBD1. V lost 4 bases and J lost 2; bases outside the gene matches: 10. Germline CDR1 reads MDHEN; CDR2 reads SYDVKM. The CDR3 sequence is 17 residues long. CDR3 in DNA: TGTGCCAGCAGTTCCTCCGGGACAGGGGTCACAAACTATGGCTACACCTTC. Its protein product is CASSSSGTGVTNYGYTF.

This chain joins TRBV19 and TRBJ2-1; D is perhaps TRBD1 (6 bases). The CDR3 covers 14 residues. Germline assignment: CDR1 LNHDA and CDR2 SQIVND (reference sequence). Trimming took off 6 bases at V and 8 bases at J, with 17 bases between the two ends. The CDR3 DNA follows: TGTGCCAGTAGCCGGGACACTACAATCGATGAGCAGTTCTTC. Residues: CASSRDTTIDEQFF.

This chain links TRBV20-1 with TRBJ2-7, with 7 bases aligning to TRBD2. The germline CDR1 and CDR2 sequences are DFQATT and SNEGSKA (reference sequence). The CDR3 has 11 amino acids. Losses at the gene ends were 7 bases for V and 4 bases for J; bases not matched to a gene: 4. CDR3 residues: CSVAGEYEQYF. The CDR3 DNA follows: TGCAGTGTCGCGGGGGAATACGAGCAGTACTTC.

This chain links TRBV28 with TRBJ1-2, with 9 bases matching TRBD1. V gave up 6 bases and J gave up 6 bases; unmatched junction bases: 14. Germline CDR1 MDHEN, CDR2 SYDVKM. There are 16 residues in the CDR3. CDR3 sequence reads: CASRDPGTGNGDGYTF. The CDR3, as DNA: TGTGCCAGCAGGGACCCCGGGACAGGGAATGGCGATGGCTACACCTTC.

Comments on this clone: The junction shows a germline mismatch at one end, possibly a read error. The chain links TRBV6-5 to TRBJ1-1; D is undetermined. Germline CDR1 reads MNHEY; CDR2 reads SVGAGI. This CDR3 is built from 15 residues. CDR3 nucleotides: TGTGCCATCAGTGCCTCGAGTAACAGGAACACTGAAGCTTTCTTT. Its translation: CAISASSNRNTEAFF.

The rearrangement joins TRBV7-9 to TRBJ1-1; D perhaps matches TRBD1 (5 bases). The CDR3 is made up of 14 amino acids. Germline assignment: CDR1 SEHNR and CDR2 FQNEAQ (reference sequence). V was trimmed by 4 bases and J by 2 bases, leaving 11 bases between them. CDR3: CASSSTVLNTEAFF. The CDR3 nucleotides read TGTGCCAGCAGCTCGACAGTATTAAACACTGAAGCTTTCTTT.

V is TRBV28 and J is TRBJ2-1, with TRBD2 matching 11 bases. The CDR3 has 16 residues. Germline assignment: CDR1 MDHEN and CDR2 SYDVKM. With 2 bases clipped from V and 4 bases from J, the junction kept 4 bases outside the gene matches. CDR3: CASSLPTSGMYNEQFF. Here the CDR3 DNA reads TGTGCCAGCAGTTTACCGACTAGCGGGATGTACAATGAGCAGTTCTTC.

The chain combines TRBV5-4 with TRBJ2-1, with D possibly matching TRBD1 (6 bases). In germline, CDR1 is SGHNT, CDR2 YYREEE (reference sequence). CDR3 length: 16 residues. Trimming removed 3 bases at V and 0 bases at J, with 13 bases between. The CDR3 sequence: CASSSRTGSSYNEQFF. The CDR3 region has the DNA TGTGCCAGCAGCTCCCGTACAGGGAGCTCCTACAATGAGCAGTTCTTC. Filled out from reference TRBV5-4 and TRBJ2-1, the complete variable domain reads ETGVTQSPTHLIKTRGQQVTLRCSSQSGHNTVSWYQQALGQGPQFIFQYYREEENGRGNFPPRFSGLQFPNYSSELNVNALELDDSALYLCASSSRTGSSYNEQFFGPGTRLTVL.

V and J are TRBV9 and TRBJ2-7; D is uncertain. CDR1 and CDR2 (germline): SGDLS, YYNGEE. Trimming took off 0 bases at V and 3 bases at J, with 7 bases between the two ends. The CDR3 spans 13 residues. The DNA of the CDR3 is TGTGCCAGCAGCGTAGACTCACTCTACGAGCAGTACTTC. Amino acid sequence: CASSVDSLYEQYF.

J is TRBJ1-6 and V is TRBV5-1, with D tentatively TRBD1 (6 bases). This CDR3 comprises 16 residues. V shed 6 bases and J shed 10 bases, with 23 bases lying between them. CDR1 is SGHRS and CDR2 is YFSETQ in the germline V gene. The CDR3 sequence: CASTRGGDIISSPLHF. The CDR3 bases are TGCGCCAGCACCCGAGGGGGAGATATAATAAGCTCACCCCTCCACTTT. Full variable domain (outside the CDR3, taken from reference TRBV5-1 and TRBJ1-6): KAGVTQTPRYLIKTRGQQVTLSCSPISGHRSVSWYQQTPGQGLQFLFEYFSETQRNKGNFPGRFSGRQFSNSRSEMNVSTLELGDSALYLCASTRGGDIISSPLHFGNGTRLTVT.

This clone turned up a few times. The chain carries TRBV30 and TRBJ1-6, with D perhaps TRBD1 (6 bases). Germline V gives CDR1 GTSNPN, CDR2 SVGIG (reference sequence). Trimming left V 2 bases short and J 11 bases short, with 13 bases between. The CDR3 has 13 amino acids. The CDR3 sequence is CAWSMIGTTPLHF. CDR3 DNA sequence: TGTGCCTGGAGTATGATAGGGACAACACCCCTCCACTTT.

The gene calls are TRBV6-6 and TRBJ2-7, with 7 bases that match TRBD2. J lost 3 bases, V lost 2 bases, and 4 bases had no gene match. Germline V gene data show CDR1 as MNHNY and CDR2 as SVGAGI (reference sequence). The CDR3 runs 14 residues. The CDR3 reads CASSYPGGVYEQYF. The CDR3 nucleotides read TGTGCCAGCAGTTACCCTGGGGGGGTCTACGAGCAGTACTTC.

The chain links TRBV2 to TRBJ1-6; TRBD1 is a possible D gene (6 bases). V was trimmed by 6 bases and J by 1 base, leaving 10 bases between them. The CDR3 runs to 15 residues. The germline V gene encodes CDR1 SNHLY and CDR2 FYNNEI. CDR3 nucleotides: TGTGCCAGCAGGGGGGGCCTATCCTATAATTCACCCCTCCACTTT. Amino acids: CASRGGLSYNSPLHF.

The chain couples TRBV7-2 to TRBJ2-2; possibly TRBD1 for D (5 bases). Germline V lookup: CDR1 SGHTA, CDR2 FQGNSA. This CDR3 is 16 amino acids long. Trimming cost V 2 bases and J 3 bases, with 13 bases left between them. DNA for the CDR3: TGTGCCAGCAGCTTAAGGGTGGGGCGAGACACCGGGGAGCTGTTTTTT. Translation: CASSLRVGRDTGELFF. The variable domain in full, with the rest retrieved from reference TRBV7-2 and TRBJ2-2, is GAGVSQSPSNKVTEKGKDVELRCDPISGHTALYWYRQSLGQGLEFLIYFQGNSAPDKSGLPSDRFSAERTGGSVSTLTIQRTQQEDSAVYLCASSLRVGRDTGELFFGEGSRLTVL.

The chain carries TRBV6-4 and TRBJ2-1; 7 positions agree with TRBD1. V shed 0 bases and J 7 bases; nucleotides not matched to a gene: 12. Germline values: CDR1 MRHNA, CDR2 SNTAGT. CDR3 length: 17 residues. The CDR3 nucleotides read TGTGCCAGCAGTGACTCGACACGGGACAGCCTAGATAATGAGCAGTTCTTC. Encoded protein: CASSDSTRDSLDNEQFF.